What follows is one TCR beta chain and its context. Antigen: not known. The CDR3 has 16 amino acids. The data originate from a study of T-cell reconstitution after alpha-beta-depleted transplantation in children. Study outcomes and limitations: By one year post-transplant, T-cell counts and diversity largely arose from T cells that were newly produced. Some patients owed their high day-60 TCRbeta diversity to surviving recipient T cells and thymic progenitors. It was reported that alpha-beta T cells came from several hundred expanded graft clones (about two months after transplant).

The TCRbeta library was prepared with unique molecular identifiers. TCRdb itself ran the PCR reads through MiXCR, one entry per CDR3 protein. The data contain 500,000 to 750,000 distinct CDR3 sequences, roughly 13% of them seen just once; the ten biggest clones take up approximately 2%. The chain has TRBV21-1 and TRBJ2-1; the DNA was not used to check the table's D call, TRBD2. TRBV21-1 is listed as a pseudogene. The receptor's source is a male patient younger than 18 who had a stem cell transplant for acute myeloid leukemia, so the T cells may come from the graft donor. Here the sequenced sample was PBMCs, mostly from graft donor cells, taken 360 days after TCRalphabeta/CD19-depleted stem cell transplant. The CDR3 nucleotides read TGTGCCAGCAGGCTAGCGGGAGTGTGGTCCTACAATGAGCAGTTCTTC. Translated, it gives CASRLAGVWSYNEQFF.